This passage covers 5 T cell receptor beta chains from one sample sequenced in a study of shared clonotypes between healthy human individuals. This table comes from immunoSEQ multiplex PCR, and its TCRdb copy is limited to in-frame clones, with some not included. The profile covers more than 550,000 clones, with just over 90% appearing a single time and roughly 22% taken by the ten largest. Naivety among CD8 cells was defined by CD45RO negativity and positive CCR7 selection, thereby excluding terminally differentiated effector memory CD45RA+ cells. The specimen sequenced was naive CD8+ T cells sorted from blood. The receptors were gathered from a man between 25 and 39 years old in good health.

This chain links TRBV12-5 with TRBJ2-2; no clear D. In germline, CDR1 is LGHNT, CDR2 FRNRAP. V was clipped by 1 base and J by 7 bases, with 13 bases between them. CDR3 size: 15 residues. In DNA form, the CDR3 reads TGTGCTAGTGGTTTGGGACCCTCTATCAGCGGGGAGCTGTTTTTT. Its translation is CASGLGPSISGELFF.

The genes are TRBV4-1 and TRBJ2-7; TRBD2 matches 10 bases. The CDR3 has 18 amino acids. Trimming at V came to 0 bases and at J to 0 bases, leaving 8 bases not matched to a gene. From germline, CDR1 is MGHRA and CDR2 YSYEKL. CDR3 in amino acids: CASSQESLASGSSYEQYF. CDR3 coding DNA: TGCGCCAGCAGCCAAGAATCTTTAGCTAGCGGGAGCTCCTACGAGCAGTACTTC.

This clone was seen just once. The genes are TRBV6-6 and TRBJ2-1; a weak D match, TRBD1 (5 bases). The V gene's germline CDR1 is MNHNY and CDR2 SVGAGI (reference sequence). CDR3 length: 15 amino acids. V lost 5 bases, J lost 5 bases, and 16 bases lay in between. The CDR3 reads CASSQPGINNNEQFF. In DNA, the CDR3 is TGTGCCAGCAGTCAACCAGGGATCAATAACAATGAGCAGTTCTTC.

The chain employs TRBV10-1 and TRBJ2-3, with D possibly TRBD2 on 5 matching bases. The V gene lost 4 bases and the J gene lost 6 bases, with 17 bases spanning the gap. In germline, CDR1 is WNHNN, CDR2 SYGVQD (reference sequence). CDR3 length: 15 amino acids. The CDR3, as DNA: TGCGCCAGCAGTGCTGGAAACGGGGAGTTGGATACGCAGTATTTT. It encodes CASSAGNGELDTQYF.

The chain uses TRBV21-1 and TRBJ2-1. TRBV21-1 is a pseudogene segment. The CDR3 has 14 residues. The CDR3 nucleotides are TGTGCCAGCAGCAAATTTCCGGCAAACAATGAGCAGTTCTTC. Translating it yields CASSKFPANNEQFF.